This T cell receptor beta chain was identified during a study of coeliac disease. CDR1 is LNHDA, CDR2 SQIVND, per germline (reference sequence). The CDR3 totals 12 residues. V lost 8 bases and J lost 5, with 12 bases in between. The protocol was immunoSEQ multiplex PCR, while the TCRdb copy is restricted to in-frame clones and leaves out a portion. Among roughly 5,300 clones listed, roughly 50% were seen once. The gene calls are TRBV19 and TRBJ1-2, with D perhaps matching TRBD1 (5 bases). This sequence originates from a woman aged 25 to 39 with active celiac disease. The source material was intraepithelial lymphocytes from the gut. CDR3 region: CASSDKGYGYTF. The CDR3 DNA sequence: TGTGCCAGTTCGGACAAAGGGTATGGCTACACCTTC.